This T cell receptor beta chain emerged from a study of blood T cell repertoires in COVID-19. Study summary: PBMCs, B-cell-depleted T cells, or T cells were the source of the cDNA or gDNA that made up the material.

Assay: immunoSEQ multiplex PCR; the TCRdb copy retains only in-frame clones and omits some. This table holds more than 350,000 clones, 80% to 90% found once. Participant ages covered about 18 to 89 years across approximately 25 US areas. CDR3 size: 18 residues. In germline, CDR1 is SGDLS, CDR2 YYNGEE. Trimming removed 3 bases from V and 2 bases from J; junction bases left unmatched: 9. The TCR sequence derives from a woman aged 45-65 years who had recovered from COVID-19. The chain links TRBV9 to TRBJ2-3; 13 nucleotides agree with TRBD2. The material sequenced was PBMCs or T cells enriched from blood (not recorded which). The CDR3, as DNA: TGTGCCAGCAGCGCCCCGACTAGCGGGGGGCCGCACACAGATACGCAGTATTTT. Translated: CASSAPTSGGPHTDTQYF.